The 6 T cell receptor beta chains in this list originate from one sample, sequenced in a study of blood T cell repertoires in COVID-19. Here immunoSEQ multiplex PCR was the method, and the copy in TCRdb shows in-frame clones only, minus some. The sample yields roughly 110,000 clones, 85% to 95% seen once. Material: peripheral blood. These receptors came from a woman aged 25 to 39 with acute or convalescent COVID-19.

The rearrangement uses TRBV3-1 (or the pseudogene TRBV3-2) and TRBJ1-1, with D hard to call. This CDR3 has 13 amino acids. V was shortened by 2 bases and J by 2 bases, with 6 bases between the two germline ends. Looked up from germline, CDR1 is LGHDT and CDR2 is YNNKEL (reference sequence). The CDR3: CASSQFINTEAFF. The CDR3 bases are TGTGCCAGCAGCCAATTTATTAACACTGAAGCTTTCTTT.

This clone was seen a few times. Other DNA variants within this sample encode the same CDR3. This chain links TRBV19 with TRBJ1-1, with 7 bases identical to TRBD1. V gave up 5 bases and J gave up 4 bases; unmatched junction bases: 7. The CDR3 sequence is 14 residues long. CDR1 is LNHDA and CDR2 is SQIVND in the germline V gene (reference sequence). This CDR3 is CASSWLTGSTEAFF. The CDR3, as DNA: TGTGCCAGTAGTTGGTTGACAGGGAGCACTGAAGCTTTCTTT. Looking up the rest from reference TRBV19 and TRBJ1-1 gives the full variable domain: DGGITQSPKYLFRKEGQNVTLSCEQNLNHDAMYWYRQDPGQGLRLIYYSQIVNDFQKGDIAEGYSVSREKKESFPLTVTSAQKNPTAFYLCASSWLTGSTEAFFGQGTRLTVV.

The genes are TRBV5-1 and TRBJ1-2; no clear D. Germline CDR1 is SGHRS and CDR2 is YFSETQ. V lost 0 bases and J 1 base, leaving 13 bases between the germline ends. This CDR3 region has 16 residues. This CDR3 reads CASSLAGELLNYGYTF. The CDR3, as DNA: TGCGCCAGCAGCTTGGCCGGGGAACTACTTAACTATGGCTACACCTTC.

This sequence joins TRBV4-1 and TRBJ1-1; tentatively, D is TRBD1 (6 bases). Trimming stripped 4 bases from V and 1 base from J, with 13 bases between. Germline CDR1 and CDR2: MGHRA and YSYEKL. The CDR3 runs to 15 residues. The DNA for the CDR3 is TGCGCCAGCAGCCGGGGGCTGGGACCGAACACTGAAGCTTTCTTT. Protein sequence: CASSRGLGPNTEAFF.

The CDR3 DNA reads TGCGCCAGCAGCCAAGGGACAGAGAGCTCCTATAATTCACCCCTCCACTTT. Its protein is CASSQGTESSYNSPLHF. V and J are TRBV4-3 and TRBJ1-6; D perhaps matches TRBD1 (6 bases). The CDR3 runs 17 residues. From germline, CDR1 is LGHNA and CDR2 YSLEER. The V end lost 1 base, the J end lost 0 bases, and 10 bases lay between the germline ends.

J is TRBJ1-2 and V is TRBV5-4; TRBD1 might be the D (6 bases). This CDR3 region has 13 residues. V was pared by 5 bases and J by 7 bases, with 15 bases between. In germline, CDR1 is SGHNT, CDR2 YYREEE (reference sequence). In DNA, the CDR3 is TGTGCCAGCAGAGGGGCCCAACAGGGTGGCTACACCTTC. Its protein product is CASRGAQQGGYTF.